This TCR beta chain was observed in a study of T cell responses to AZD1222 COVID-19 vaccine. Whole-study results and caveats: Targets within unmutated variant regions were reportedly found for nearly half of spike-specific TCRs. Donors were chiefly white British, with a greater number of females, and clonal diversity was perhaps underestimated. Just a handful of AZD1222 recipients tested seropositive at baseline.

Of note for this clone: The antigen remains undetermined.

V dropped 1 base and J dropped 8; count of bases not matched to a gene: 9. Germline CDR1 and CDR2: SQVTM and ANQGSEA. This CDR3 spans 14 amino acids. Data came from immunoSEQ multiplex PCR; TCRdb stores just in-frame clones and leaves some out. Of 95,000 to 150,000 clones listed, 80% to 90% are singletons. The sequenced sample was peripheral blood, obtained on day 0 of AZD1222 vaccination. The sequence was collected from an adult in good health. The rearrangement uses TRBV29-1 and TRBJ1-2, with 8 bases lining up with TRBD1. The CDR3: CSVEVSDRGRGYTF. The CDR3 DNA sequence: TGCAGCGTTGAAGTTTCCGACAGGGGTAGAGGCTACACCTTC.